Included here is one T cell receptor beta chain sequence, with context. The antigen is unknown. The data originate from a study of beta chain features in type 1 diabetes. Study at large: Patients and healthy donors were similar in age, gender and cell yields. Overall study results and limits: These data did not resolve whether HLA type affects TCRB rearrangement. The study found that naive, central memory and Treg TCRB repertoires appeared more similar in patients than in healthy donors. Type 1 diabetes patients had TCRB CDR3s that were shorter (moderately but significantly so) in all four CD4+ subsets.

In germline, CDR1 is WNHNN, CDR2 SYGVQD (reference sequence). The length of the CDR3 is 13 residues. Unmatched junction bases numbered 4, after V lost 4 bases and J lost 6 bases. The isolated RNA, all of it, was reverse transcribed, so expressed TCRB transcripts were what got sequenced. Repertoires were generated with immunoSEQ multiplex PCR, while TCRdb's copy carries only in-frame clones and drops some. The sample records roughly 300,000 clones, approximately 10% being singletons. This TCR was recovered from a man younger than 40 with type 1 diabetes. Sequenced input: central memory CD4+ T cells from blood. The chain is built from TRBV10-1 and TRBJ2-7; TRBD1 matches 9 bases. This CDR3 reads CASSARTGAEQYF. The CDR3 DNA reads as TGCGCCAGCAGTGCCCGGACAGGGGCCGAGCAGTACTTC.